These 17 T cell receptor beta chains were sequenced from one sample in a study of blood T cell repertoires in COVID-19 (TCRdb year 2020). Library preparation employed the immunoSEQ multiplex PCR assay. TCRdb's version of the immuneACCESS table is confined to in-frame rearrangements and falls short of the full clone set. An unresolved V gene accounts for under half of the shortfall where checked; the remainder is of unknown origin. For this sample the table gives roughly 250,000 clones, of which around 86% were detected only once. Of the sample, roughly 2.9% is held by the ten largest clones. The sequenced sample consisted of peripheral blood. The receptor set was obtained from a woman in her sixties or seventies with active or convalescent COVID-19.

The CDR3 DNA reads TGCAGTGGAGGGGGATACAATGAGCAGTTCTTC. It yields the protein CSGGGYNEQFF. The V call is TRBV20-1, the J call TRBJ2-1, with TRBD1 as a possible D gene (6 bases). Germline CDR1 DFQATT, CDR2 SNEGSKA (reference sequence). V lost 7 bases and J 4 bases, leaving 8 bases between the germline ends. This CDR3 contains 11 residues.

The chain carries TRBV11-3 and TRBJ2-2; D gene ambiguous. Trimming removed 5 bases from V and 6 bases from J, with 10 bases in between. Germline V gene data show CDR1 as SGHNT and CDR2 as YENEEA. The CDR3 extends over 13 amino acids. The CDR3 coding sequence is TGTGCCAGCAGCCGGAGCTACCCCGGGGAGCTGTTTTTT. Amino acids: CASSRSYPGELFF.

The chain recombines TRBV6-6 with TRBJ2-7; TRBD1 matches at 10 bases. Germline V CDR1 and CDR2: MNHNY, SVGAGI (reference sequence). With V trimmed by 6 bases and J by 5 bases, 10 bases remained unmatched. The CDR3 spans 15 residues. CDR3 nucleotides: TGTGCCAGCAGGACCGGGACAGGGGATTTTAACGAGCAGTACTTC. Translated, it gives CASRTGTGDFNEQYF.

The rearrangement uses TRBV9 and TRBJ1-2, with 7 bases matching TRBD1. Trimming removed 3 bases from V and 6 bases from J; junction bases left unmatched: 14. Germline V gene lookup returns CDR1 SGDLS and CDR2 YYNGEE. CDR3 length equals 16 residues. The CDR3 sequence is CASSGYRTGVGNGYTF. The DNA of the CDR3 is TGTGCCAGCAGCGGATATAGAACAGGGGTGGGGAATGGCTACACCTTC.

The CDR3 is CASSPLRGDTQYF. The CDR3 coding sequence is TGTGCCAGCTCACCACTGCGGGGAGATACGCAGTATTTT. The chain links TRBV18 to TRBJ2-3, with a tentative D call TRBD2 (6 bases). The CDR3 loop spans 13 amino acids. V was pared by 1 base and J by 5 bases, with 7 bases between. The germline V gene encodes CDR1 KGHSH and CDR2 LQKENI.

The rearrangement uses TRBV19 and TRBJ2-6, with TRBD1 identical over 10 bases. CDR1 and CDR2 from the germline V gene are LNHDA and SQIVND (reference sequence). The junction had 7 bases not matched to a gene; V was cut back by 0 bases and J by 2 bases. The CDR3 length is 19 residues. This CDR3 reads CASSIDAGQGTPGANVLTF. In DNA, the CDR3 is TGTGCCAGTAGTATAGATGCGGGACAGGGGACGCCTGGGGCCAACGTCCTGACTTTC.

The chain couples TRBV25-1 to TRBJ2-2, with D unresolved. The CDR3 spans 13 residues. Germline V gives CDR1 MGHDK, CDR2 SYGVNS. V dropped 5 bases and J dropped 5 bases, with 9 bases sitting between them. The CDR3 nucleotides read TGTGCCAGCAGTTCTCATCGGACCGGGGAGCTGTTTTTT. Residues: CASSSHRTGELFF.

This clone was observed many times. The J gene is TRBJ2-1, the V gene TRBV18, with 7 bases aligning to TRBD2. The CDR3 totals 19 residues. V trimming: 0 bases; J trimming: 6 bases; junction bases outside the gene matches: 17. The germline CDR1 and CDR2 sequences are KGHSH and LQKENI. The CDR3 loop reads CASSPPRLAVISSGNEQFF. The CDR3 DNA reads TGTGCCAGCTCACCACCGCGGCTAGCGGTGATCTCCTCGGGCAATGAGCAGTTCTTC.

The gene calls are TRBV7-9 and TRBJ2-7, with a weak D call TRBD1 (5 bases). Germline CDR1 is SEHNR and CDR2 is FQNEAQ (reference sequence). The CDR3 sequence is 13 residues long. Between the trimmed V and J ends, which lost 5 bases and 2 bases, there was a span of 10 bases. The chain's CDR3 is CASSPQGTYEQYF. CDR3 nucleotides: TGTGCCAGCAGCCCCCAGGGCACCTACGAGCAGTACTTC.

The chain links TRBV7-2 to TRBJ2-5, with D possibly being TRBD2 (7 bases). Germline CDR1 SGHTA, CDR2 FQGNSA. Trimming shortened V by 1 base and J by 7 bases, and 19 bases separated the two germline ends. This CDR3 region has 16 residues. Written as DNA, the CDR3 is TGTGCCAGCAGCTTAGAGGTGGCGGGGGCCCCGGGGACCCAGTACTTC. Amino acid sequence: CASSLEVAGAPGTQYF.

The chain has TRBV6-5 and TRBJ2-5; D perhaps matches TRBD1 (6 bases). The length of the CDR3 is 10 residues. Trimming pared 8 bases from V and 5 bases from J, leaving 6 bases between. Germline values: CDR1 MNHEY, CDR2 SVGAGI. The chain's CDR3 is CASGQETQYF. The CDR3 DNA reads TGTGCCAGCGGACAGGAGACCCAGTACTTC.

This chain links TRBV4-3 with TRBJ1-5; 10 bases match TRBD1. The trim removed 0 bases at V and 8 bases at J, leaving 4 bases unmatched. The CDR3 totals 15 residues. The germline CDR1 and CDR2 sequences are LGHNA and YSLEER. CDR3 sequence (DNA): TGCGCCAGCAGCCAAGAGGGACAGGGGTGGGAGCCCCAGCATTTT. Protein: CASSQEGQGWEPQHF.

The chain uses TRBV6-6 and TRBJ1-1; D ambiguous. Germline V CDR1 and CDR2: MNHNY, SVGAGI (reference sequence). The CDR3 totals 13 residues. V lost 0 bases and J 11 bases, leaving 13 bases between the germline ends. The CDR3 region is CASSYSTGISAFF. CDR3 in DNA: TGTGCCAGCAGTTACTCTACGGGAATATCGGCTTTCTTT.

The rearrangement links TRBV15 to TRBJ2-7; a possible D gene is TRBD1 (5 bases). CDR1 LNHNV and CDR2 YYDKDF come from the germline V gene (reference sequence). This CDR3 has 15 amino acids. The V and J ends lost 0 bases and 3 bases respectively, with 12 bases between them. CDR3 bases: TGTGCCACCAGCAGAGAGGTGGGGCAGGTCTACGAGCAGTACTTC. Amino acid sequence: CATSREVGQVYEQYF.

The V call is TRBV4-1, the J call TRBJ2-5; 8 bases are shared with TRBD1. The CDR3 extends over 15 amino acids. Trimming took 0 bases from V and 4 from J; bases not matched to a gene: 4. Germline-derived CDR1 and CDR2 are MGHRA and YSYEKL. The CDR3 region has the DNA TGCGCCAGCAGCCAAGATCCCAGGGGGCTAGAGACCCAGTACTTC. As protein: CASSQDPRGLETQYF.

The CDR3 bases are TGCGCCAGCAGCCAACTAGCAGGACGGAAGGATTCACCCCTCCACTTT. It is translated as CASSQLAGRKDSPLHF. The V gene is TRBV4-3, the J gene TRBJ1-6; D ambiguous. In germline, CDR1 is LGHNA, CDR2 YSLEER. The CDR3 is made up of 16 amino acids. The V end lost 2 bases, the J end lost 8 bases, and 16 bases lay between the germline ends.

The chain has TRBV15 and TRBJ1-6; maybe TRBD1 (6 bases). Germline CDR1 LNHNV, CDR2 YYDKDF (reference sequence). Trimming took off 0 bases at V and 10 bases at J, with 16 bases between the two ends. CDR3 length equals 16 residues. CDR3 nucleotides: TGTGCCACCAGCAGAGATGTCCCCCCGAGGGGGTCACCCCTCCACTTT. This gives the protein CATSRDVPPRGSPLHF.